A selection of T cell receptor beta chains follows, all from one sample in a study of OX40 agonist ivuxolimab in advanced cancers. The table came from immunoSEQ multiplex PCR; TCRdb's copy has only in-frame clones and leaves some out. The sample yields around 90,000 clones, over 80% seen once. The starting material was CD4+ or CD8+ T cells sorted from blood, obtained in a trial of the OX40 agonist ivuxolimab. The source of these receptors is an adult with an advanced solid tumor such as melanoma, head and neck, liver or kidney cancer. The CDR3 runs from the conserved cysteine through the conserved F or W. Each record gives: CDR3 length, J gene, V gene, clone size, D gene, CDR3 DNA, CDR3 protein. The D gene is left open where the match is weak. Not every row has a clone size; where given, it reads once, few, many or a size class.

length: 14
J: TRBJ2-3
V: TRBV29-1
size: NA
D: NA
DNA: TGCAGCGCCCGGGGACTTACCAACACAGATACGCAGTATTTT
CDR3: CSARGLTNTDTQYF

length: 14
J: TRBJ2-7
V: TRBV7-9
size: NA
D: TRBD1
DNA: TGTGCCAGCAGGCATGCGGACAGGGGAGACGAGCAGTACTTC
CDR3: CASRHADRGDEQYF

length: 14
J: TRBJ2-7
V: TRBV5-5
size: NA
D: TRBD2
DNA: TGTGCCAGCAGCTCCGCGGGAGTCTTCTACGAGCAGTACTTC
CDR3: CASSSAGVFYEQYF

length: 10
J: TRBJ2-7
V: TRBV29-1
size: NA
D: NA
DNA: TGCAGCGTTGAATCCTACGAGCAGTACTTC
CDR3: CSVESYEQYF

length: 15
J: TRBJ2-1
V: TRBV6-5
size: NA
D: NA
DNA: TGTGCCAGCAGTTCCCCCGCGACATGGTACAATGAGCAGTTCTTC
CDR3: CASSSPATWYNEQFF

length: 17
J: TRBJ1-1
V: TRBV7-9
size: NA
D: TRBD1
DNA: TGTGCCAGCAGCTCCTGGTCAGGCAGGGGGCAGGACACTGAAGCTTTCTTT
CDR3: CASSSWSGRGQDTEAFF

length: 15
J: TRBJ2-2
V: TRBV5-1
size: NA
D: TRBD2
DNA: TGCGCCAGCAGCGCGGGACTAGCTTCCACCGGGGAGCTGTTTTTT
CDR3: CASSAGLASTGELFF

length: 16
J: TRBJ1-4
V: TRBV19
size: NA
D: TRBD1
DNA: TGTGCCAGTAGTAGTCCCGGGACAGGGATTGGGGAAAAACTGTTTTTT
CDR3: CASSSPGTGIGEKLFF

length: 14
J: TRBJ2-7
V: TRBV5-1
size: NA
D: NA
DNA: TGCGCCAGCAGCAACCGGGACGGACCCTACGAGCAGTACTTC
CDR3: CASSNRDGPYEQYF

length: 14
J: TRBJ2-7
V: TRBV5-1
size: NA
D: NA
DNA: TGCGCCAGCAGCCTCGGACAGTTCCTCTACGAGCAGTACTTC
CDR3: CASSLGQFLYEQYF

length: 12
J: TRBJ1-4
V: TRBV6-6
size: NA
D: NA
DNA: TGTGCCAGCAGTTACAGTGGGGAAAAACTGTTTTTT
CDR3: CASSYSGEKLFF

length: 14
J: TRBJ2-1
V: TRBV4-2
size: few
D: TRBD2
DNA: TGTGCCAGCCGGGGACTAGCGTCCTACAATGAGCAGTTCTTC
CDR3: CASRGLASYNEQFF

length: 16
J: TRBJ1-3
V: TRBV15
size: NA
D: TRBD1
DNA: TGTGCCACCAGCAACCGACAGGGCCTACTGGAAACGGGCATATATTTT
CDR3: CATSNRQGLLETGIYF

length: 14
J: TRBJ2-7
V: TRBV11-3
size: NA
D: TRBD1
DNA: TGTGCCAGCAGCCAAGGGGGCAGGGTTCACGAGCAGTACTTC
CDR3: CASSQGGRVHEQYF

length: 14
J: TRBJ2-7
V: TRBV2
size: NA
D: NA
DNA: TGTGCCAGCAGTGACAGGGCGCCCACCTACGAGCAGTACTTC
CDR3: CASSDRAPTYEQYF

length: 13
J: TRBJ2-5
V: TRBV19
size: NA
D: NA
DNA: TGTGCCAGTAGCCCGGGGGAGCAAGAGACCCAGTACTTC
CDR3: CASSPGEQETQYF

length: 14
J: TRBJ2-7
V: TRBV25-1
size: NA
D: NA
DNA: TGTGCCAGCAGTGATTCCGGTCCTTCCTACGAGCAGTACTTC
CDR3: CASSDSGPSYEQYF

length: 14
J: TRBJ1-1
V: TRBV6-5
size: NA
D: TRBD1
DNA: TGTGCCAGCAGTCTGGGGGGGACACAGGGGAGAGCTTTCTTT
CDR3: CASSLGGTQGRAFF

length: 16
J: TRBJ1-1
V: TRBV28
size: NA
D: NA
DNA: TGTGCCAGCAGTTCATTTTTAATTACTACCTCACCTGAAGCTTTCTTT
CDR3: CASSSFLITTSPEAFF

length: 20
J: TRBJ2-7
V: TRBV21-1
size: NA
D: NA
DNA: TGTGCCAGCAGCTCCCGAGGCCGGGATAACCAGGGACTAGCGTCCTACGAGCAGTACTTC
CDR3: CASSSRGRDNQGLASYEQYF

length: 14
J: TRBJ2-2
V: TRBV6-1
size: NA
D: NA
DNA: TGTGCCAGCAGGGGGGACGTGGAAACCGGGGAGCTGTTTTTT
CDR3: CASRGDVETGELFF

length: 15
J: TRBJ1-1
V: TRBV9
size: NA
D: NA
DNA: TGTGCCAGCAGCACCCGGGACACAATGAACACTGAAGCTTTCTTT
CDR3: CASSTRDTMNTEAFF

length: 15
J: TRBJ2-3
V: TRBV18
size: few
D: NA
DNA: TGTGCCAGCTCACCAGGGGCAGGCTTGAGGGATACGCAGTATTTT
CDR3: CASSPGAGLRDTQYF

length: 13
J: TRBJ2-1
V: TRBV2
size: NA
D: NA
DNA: TGTGCCAGCAGAGAGGGTTTGGGCAATGAGCAGTTCTTC
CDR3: CASREGLGNEQFF

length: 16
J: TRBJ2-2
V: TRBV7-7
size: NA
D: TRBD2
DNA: TGTGCTAGCAGCGGAAGGGTGGCGGGAGGGAGCGGGGAGCTGTTTTTT
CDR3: CASSGRVAGGSGELFF

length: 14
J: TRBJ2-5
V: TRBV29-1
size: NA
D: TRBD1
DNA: TGCAGCGTTGGGGTGCCAGGGGGCCAAGAGACCCAGTACTTC
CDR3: CSVGVPGGQETQYF

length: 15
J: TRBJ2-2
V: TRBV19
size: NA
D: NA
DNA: TGTGCCAGTAGTCCTCAGGTTCTGAACACCGGGGAGCTGTTTTTT
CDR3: CASSPQVLNTGELFF

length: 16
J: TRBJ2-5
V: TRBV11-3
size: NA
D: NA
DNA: TGTGCCAGCAGCTTACCCCTCGGGGTTCGGCAAGAGACCCAGTACTTC
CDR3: CASSLPLGVRQETQYF

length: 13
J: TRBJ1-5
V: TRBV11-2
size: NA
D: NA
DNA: TGTGCCAGCAGCTTAGAGGGGGGGAGGCCCCAGCATTTT
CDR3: CASSLEGGRPQHF